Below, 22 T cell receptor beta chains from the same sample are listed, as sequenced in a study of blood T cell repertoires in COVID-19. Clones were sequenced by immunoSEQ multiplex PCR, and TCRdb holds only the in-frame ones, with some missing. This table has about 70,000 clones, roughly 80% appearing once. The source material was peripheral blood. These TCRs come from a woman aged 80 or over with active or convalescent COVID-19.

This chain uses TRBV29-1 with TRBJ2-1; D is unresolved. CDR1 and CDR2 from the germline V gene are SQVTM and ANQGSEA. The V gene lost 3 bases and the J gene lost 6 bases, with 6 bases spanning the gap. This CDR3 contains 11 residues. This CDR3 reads CSVDIPNEQFF. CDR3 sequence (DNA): TGCAGCGTTGATATCCCCAATGAGCAGTTCTTC.

As DNA, the CDR3 is TGTGCCAGCAGGAGGGACAGGGATTCCTACGAGCAGTACTTC. Amino acids: CASRRDRDSYEQYF. This chain joins TRBV6-5 and TRBJ2-7; 9 bases are shared with TRBD1. The CDR3 spans 14 residues. CDR1 and CDR2 from the germline V gene are MNHEY and SVGAGI. After removal of 6 bases from V and 1 base from J, the junction contained 4 bases not matched to a gene.

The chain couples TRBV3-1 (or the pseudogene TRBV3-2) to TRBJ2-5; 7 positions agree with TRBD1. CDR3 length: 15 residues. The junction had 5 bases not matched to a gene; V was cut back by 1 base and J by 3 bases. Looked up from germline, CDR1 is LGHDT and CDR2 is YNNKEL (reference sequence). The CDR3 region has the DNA TGTGCCAGCAGCCAAGCTGGACAGGTGGAAGAGACCCAGTACTTC. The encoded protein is CASSQAGQVEETQYF.

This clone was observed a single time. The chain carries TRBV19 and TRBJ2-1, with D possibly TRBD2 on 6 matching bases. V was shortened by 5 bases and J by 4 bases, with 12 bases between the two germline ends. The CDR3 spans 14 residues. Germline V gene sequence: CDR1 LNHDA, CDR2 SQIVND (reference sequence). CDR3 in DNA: TGTGCCAGTAGTTGGCCCGGACTATACAATGAGCAGTTCTTC. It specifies CASSWPGLYNEQFF.

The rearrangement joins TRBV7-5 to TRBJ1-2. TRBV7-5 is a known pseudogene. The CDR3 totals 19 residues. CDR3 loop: CARSLEGTQGFWGNYGYTF. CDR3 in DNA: TGTGCCAGAAGCTTAGAAGGGACTCAGGGATTTTGGGGGAACTATGGCTACACCTTC.

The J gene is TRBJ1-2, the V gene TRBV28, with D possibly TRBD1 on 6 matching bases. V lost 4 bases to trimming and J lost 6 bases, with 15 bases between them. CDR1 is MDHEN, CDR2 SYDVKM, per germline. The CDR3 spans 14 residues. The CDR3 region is CASSSWGQGNGYTF. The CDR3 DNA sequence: TGTGCCAGCAGTTCGTGGGGGCAAGGTAATGGCTACACCTTC.

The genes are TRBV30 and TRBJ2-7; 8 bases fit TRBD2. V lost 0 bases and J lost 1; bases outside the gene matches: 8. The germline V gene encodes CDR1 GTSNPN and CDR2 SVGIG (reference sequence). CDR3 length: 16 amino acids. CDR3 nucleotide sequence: TGTGCCTGGAGTGTATCTAGCGGGCCAGGTTCCTACGAGCAGTACTTC. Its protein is CAWSVSSGPGSYEQYF.

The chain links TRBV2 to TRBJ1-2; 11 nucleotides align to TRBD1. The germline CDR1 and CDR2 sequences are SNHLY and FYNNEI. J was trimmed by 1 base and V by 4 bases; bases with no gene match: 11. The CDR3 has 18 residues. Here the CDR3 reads CASSGAGTGGTLNYGYTF. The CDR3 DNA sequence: TGTGCCAGCAGTGGAGCCGGGACAGGGGGGACGCTTAACTATGGCTACACCTTC.

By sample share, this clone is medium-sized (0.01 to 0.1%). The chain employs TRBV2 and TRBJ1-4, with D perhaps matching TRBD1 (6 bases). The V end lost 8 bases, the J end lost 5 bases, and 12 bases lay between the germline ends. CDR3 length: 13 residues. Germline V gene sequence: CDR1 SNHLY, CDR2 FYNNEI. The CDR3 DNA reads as TGTGCCAGCCACAGGGACCACAATGAAAAACTGTTTTTT. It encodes CASHRDHNEKLFF.

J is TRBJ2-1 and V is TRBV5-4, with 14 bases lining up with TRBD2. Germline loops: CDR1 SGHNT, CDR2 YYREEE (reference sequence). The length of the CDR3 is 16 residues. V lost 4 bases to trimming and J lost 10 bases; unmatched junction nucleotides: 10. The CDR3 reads CASSPGLAGVEWEQFF. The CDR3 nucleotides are TGTGCCAGCAGCCCGGGACTAGCGGGAGTAGAGTGGGAGCAGTTCTTC.

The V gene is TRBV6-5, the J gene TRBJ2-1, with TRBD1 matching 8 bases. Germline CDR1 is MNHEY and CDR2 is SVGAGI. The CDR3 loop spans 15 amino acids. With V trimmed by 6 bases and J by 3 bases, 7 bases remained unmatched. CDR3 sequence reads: CASSKDRAGYNEQFF. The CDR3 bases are TGTGCCAGCAGCAAGGACAGGGCAGGCTACAATGAGCAGTTCTTC.

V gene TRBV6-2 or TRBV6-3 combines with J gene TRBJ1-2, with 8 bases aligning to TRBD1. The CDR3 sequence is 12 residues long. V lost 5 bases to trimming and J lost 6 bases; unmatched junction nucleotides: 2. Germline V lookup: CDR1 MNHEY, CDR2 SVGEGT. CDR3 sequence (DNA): TGTGCCAGCAGTCGGACAGGGAATGGCTACACCTTC. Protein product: CASSRTGNGYTF.

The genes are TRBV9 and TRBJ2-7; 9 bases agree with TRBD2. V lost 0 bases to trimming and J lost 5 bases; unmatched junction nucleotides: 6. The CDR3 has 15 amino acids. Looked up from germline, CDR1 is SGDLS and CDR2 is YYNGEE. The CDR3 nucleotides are TGTGCCAGCAGCGTAGCGGCTAGCGGGAACAACGAGCAGTACTTC. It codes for CASSVAASGNNEQYF.

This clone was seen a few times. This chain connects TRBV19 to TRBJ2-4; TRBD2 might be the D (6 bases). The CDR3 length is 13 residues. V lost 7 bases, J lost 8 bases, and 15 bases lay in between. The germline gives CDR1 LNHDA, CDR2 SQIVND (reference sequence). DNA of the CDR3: TGTGCCAGTAATCGTCAGGGAGGACACATTCAGTACTTC. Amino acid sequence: CASNRQGGHIQYF.

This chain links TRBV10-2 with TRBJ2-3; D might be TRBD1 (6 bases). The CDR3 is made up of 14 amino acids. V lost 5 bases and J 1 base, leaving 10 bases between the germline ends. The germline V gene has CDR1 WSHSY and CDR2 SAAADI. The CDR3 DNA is TGCGCCAGCAGTCAGGGGTGGGGCACAGATACGCAGTATTTT. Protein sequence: CASSQGWGTDTQYF.

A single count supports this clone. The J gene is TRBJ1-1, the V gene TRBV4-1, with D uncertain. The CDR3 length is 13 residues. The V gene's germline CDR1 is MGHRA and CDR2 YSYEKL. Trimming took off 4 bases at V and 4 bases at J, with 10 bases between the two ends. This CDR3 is CASSPWAGTEAFF. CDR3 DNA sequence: TGCGCCAGCAGCCCTTGGGCAGGCACTGAAGCTTTCTTT.

The CDR3 reads CASSQGQMNTEAFF. CDR3 nucleotides: TGTGCCAGCAGCCAGGGACAGATGAACACTGAAGCTTTCTTT. This chain joins TRBV3-1 (or the pseudogene TRBV3-2) and TRBJ1-1; 7 bases match TRBD1. Germline V gives CDR1 LGHDT, CDR2 YNNKEL (reference sequence). The CDR3 is made up of 14 amino acids. The V gene end was trimmed by 3 bases and the J gene end by 0 bases; junction bases not matched to a gene: 1.

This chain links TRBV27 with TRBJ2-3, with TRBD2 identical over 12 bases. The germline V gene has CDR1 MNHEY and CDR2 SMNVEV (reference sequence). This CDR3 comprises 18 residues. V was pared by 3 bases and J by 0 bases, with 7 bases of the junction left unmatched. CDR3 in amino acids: CASSFRLAGGLSTDTQYF. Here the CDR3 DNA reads TGTGCCAGCAGTTTCAGGCTAGCGGGGGGGCTCAGCACAGATACGCAGTATTTT.

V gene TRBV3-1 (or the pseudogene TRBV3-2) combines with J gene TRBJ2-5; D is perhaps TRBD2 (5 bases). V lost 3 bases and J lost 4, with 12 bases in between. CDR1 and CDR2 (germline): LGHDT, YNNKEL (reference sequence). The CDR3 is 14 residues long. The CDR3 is CASSHSGRIETQYF. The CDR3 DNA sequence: TGTGCCAGCAGCCATTCGGGGAGAATAGAGACCCAGTACTTC.

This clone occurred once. The CDR3 region has the DNA TGTGCCAGCAGTACCGACAGCTTCACCGGGGAGCTGTTTTTT. Residues: CASSTDSFTGELFF. The chain couples TRBV28 to TRBJ2-2; perhaps TRBD1 as D (5 bases). Per germline, CDR1 MDHEN and CDR2 SYDVKM. The ends were cut back, 5 bases at V and 4 bases at J, with 11 bases in the middle. CDR3 length equals 14 residues.

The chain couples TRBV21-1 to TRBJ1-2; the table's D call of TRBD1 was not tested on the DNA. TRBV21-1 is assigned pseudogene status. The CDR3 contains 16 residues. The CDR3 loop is CASSKASNRVNYGYTF. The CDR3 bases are TGTGCCAGCAGCAAAGCCTCAAACAGGGTTAACTATGGCTACACCTTC.

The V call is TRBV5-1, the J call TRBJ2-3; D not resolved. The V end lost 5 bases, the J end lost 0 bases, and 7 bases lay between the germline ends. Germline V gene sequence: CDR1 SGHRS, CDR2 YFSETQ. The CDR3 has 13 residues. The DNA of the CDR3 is TGCGCCAGCAGGAGTATCAGCACAGATACGCAGTATTTT. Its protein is CASRSISTDTQYF.